Below, one T cell receptor (beta chain) is given with its context. The repertoire was sequenced with immunoSEQ multiplex PCR; TCRdb's copy has only in-frame clones and lacks some. This table holds 550,000 to 600,000 clones, roughly 98% found once. This specimen belongs to a study of shared clonotypes between healthy human individuals. Naive-designated CD8 cells lacked CD45RO, were positively enriched for CCR7, and omitted terminally differentiated effector memory CD45RA+ cells. CDR1 is MNHEY, CDR2 SMNVEV, per germline (reference sequence). V gave up 5 bases and J gave up 4 bases; unmatched junction bases: 3. This CDR3 is 14 amino acids long.

The chain has TRBV27 and TRBJ2-7; 12 bases map to TRBD1. The TCR was taken from a young man in good health. Sequencing was performed on naive CD8+ T cells sorted from blood. CDR3 sequence: CASSTGQGAYEQYF. CDR3 bases: TGTGCCAGCAGTACGGGACAGGGGGCGTACGAGCAGTACTTC.